A selection of T cell receptor beta chains follows, all from one sample in a study of PD-L1 blockade in urothelial cancer. TCRdb's copy holds only in-frame clones and misses some; the assay was immunoSEQ multiplex PCR. Altogether about 72,000 clones are present, approximately 84% being singletons, with the ten largest covering under 15%. The sequencing used PBMCs, collected around atezolizumab (anti-PD-L1) treatment. These receptors were taken from a man aged 60-69 years with urothelial cancer. The CDR3 runs from the conserved cysteine through the conserved F or W. The order of the fields is J gene, clone size, D gene, V gene, CDR3 protein, CDR3 DNA. A D gene is named only where the DNA matches it firmly. Clone size appears in some rows only: once, few, many, or a class for an expanded clone.

TRBJ2-5 - TRBD2 TRBV5-4 CASSLRSGGPEETQYF TGTGCCAGCAGCTTGAGAAGCGGGGGGCCAGAAGAGACCCAGTACTTC
TRBJ2-1 - TRBD2 TRBV4-2 CASSQDLGLAANEQFF TGTGCCAGCAGCCAAGATTTAGGACTAGCGGCAAATGAGCAGTTCTTC
TRBJ2-7 - TRBD1 TRBV10-1 CASSPTGLYEQYF TGTGCCAGCAGCCCGACAGGGCTCTACGAGCAGTACTTC
TRBJ1-1 few - TRBV5-1 CASSSGTPNTEAFF TGCGCCAGCAGCTCCGGGACACCGAACACTGAAGCTTTCTTT
TRBJ1-3 - TRBD1 TRBV7-3 CASSLAGGFGNTIYF TGTGCCAGCAGCTTAGCAGGGGGTTTTGGAAACACCATATATTTT
TRBJ2-5 once TRBD1 TRBV5-1 CASSSGDRGQETQYF TGCGCCAGCAGCTCGGGGGACAGGGGGCAAGAGACCCAGTACTTC
TRBJ2-2 - TRBD2 TRBV4-2 CASSQGGSSGTTGELFF TGTGCCAGCAGCCAAGGCGGATCTAGCGGGACCACCGGGGAGCTGTTTTTT
TRBJ2-5 once TRBD2 TRBV27 CASSLQGLALETQYF TGTGCCAGCAGTTTACAGGGACTAGCTTTAGAGACCCAGTACTTC
TRBJ1-1 - - TRBV14 CASSQARRGEAFF TGTGCCAGCAGCCAGGCCCGACGGGGTGAAGCTTTCTTT
TRBJ1-5 - TRBD1 TRBV15 CATSRKGAGNQPQHF TGTGCCACCAGCAGAAAGGGGGCAGGCAATCAGCCCCAGCATTTT
TRBJ1-1 once TRBD1 TRBV19 CASSIDRDRAAFF TGTGCCAGTAGTATAGACCGGGACAGGGCAGCTTTCTTT
TRBJ2-1 - TRBD1 TRBV7-8 CASSPRDRNYNEQFF TGTGCCAGCAGCCCCCGGGACAGGAATTACAATGAGCAGTTCTTC
TRBJ1-5 - TRBD1 TRBV2 CASAGTENQPQHF TGTGCCAGCGCCGGGACAGAGAATCAGCCCCAGCATTTT
TRBJ1-5 - - TRBV7-8 CASSFRGYSNQPQHF TGTGCCAGCAGCTTTCGGGGATATAGCAATCAGCCCCAGCATTTT
TRBJ2-4 - TRBD1 TRBV4-3 CASSPGGSGDIQYF TGCGCCAGCAGCCCAGGGGGAAGCGGAGACATTCAGTACTTC
TRBJ1-5 - - TRBV15 CATSRGQLNQPQHF TGTGCCACCAGCAGAGGACAGCTCAATCAGCCCCAGCATTTT
TRBJ1-1 - - TRBV4-1 CASSQPPGSNTEAFF TGCGCCAGCAGCCAACCCCCAGGGTCGAACACTGAAGCTTTCTTT